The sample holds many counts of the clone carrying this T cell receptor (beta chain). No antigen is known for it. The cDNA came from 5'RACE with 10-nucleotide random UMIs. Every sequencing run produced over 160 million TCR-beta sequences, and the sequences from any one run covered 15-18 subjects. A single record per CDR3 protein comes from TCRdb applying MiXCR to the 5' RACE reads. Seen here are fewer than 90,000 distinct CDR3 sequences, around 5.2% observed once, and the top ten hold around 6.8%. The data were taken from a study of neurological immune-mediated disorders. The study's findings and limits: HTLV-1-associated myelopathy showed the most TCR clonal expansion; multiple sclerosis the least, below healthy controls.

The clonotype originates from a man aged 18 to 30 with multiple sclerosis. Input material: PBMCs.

The CDR3 sequence is CASSPGTSGGNTGELFF. The CDR3, as DNA: TGTGCCAGCAGTCCCGGGACTAGCGGGGGAAACACCGGGGAGCTGTTTTTT. The chain links TRBV5-4 to TRBJ2-2, with TRBD2 matching over 14 bases. The junction had 5 bases not matched to a gene; V was cut back by 5 bases and J by 2 bases. The CDR3 has 17 residues. CDR1 is SGHNT, CDR2 YYREEE, per germline (reference sequence).